The 27 T cell receptor beta chains in this list originate from one sample, sequenced in a study of blood T cell repertoires in COVID-19. Data came from immunoSEQ multiplex PCR; TCRdb stores just in-frame clones and leaves some out. The sample has some 150,000 clones, roughly 84% seen once. Sequences were obtained from peripheral blood. These TCRs come from a man aged 35 to 55 with acute or convalescent COVID-19.

V and J are TRBV7-8 and TRBJ2-7; 7 nucleotides match TRBD1. CDR1 is SGHVS, CDR2 FQNEAQ, per germline. V shed 8 bases and J 5 bases; nucleotides not matched to a gene: 12. This CDR3 is built from 14 residues. CDR3 protein: CASASERGRNEQYF. Written as DNA, the CDR3 is TGTGCCAGCGCTTCGGAGAGGGGGCGGAACGAGCAGTACTTC.

This clone occurred once. This sequence joins TRBV7-3 and TRBJ2-3, with D maybe TRBD2 (7 bases). The V gene's germline CDR1 is SGHTA and CDR2 FQGTGA. The V end lost 3 bases, the J end lost 0 bases, and 19 bases lay between the germline ends. The CDR3 contains 18 residues. The CDR3 loop is CASSFTGGKKTSTDTQYF. The CDR3 DNA sequence: TGTGCCAGCAGCTTTACGGGGGGCAAAAAGACTAGCACAGATACGCAGTATTTT. Full variable domain (outside the CDR3, taken from reference TRBV7-3 and TRBJ2-3): GAGVSQTPSNKVTEKGKYVELRCDPISGHTALYWYRQSLGQGPEFLIYFQGTGAADDSGLPNDRFFAVRPEGSVSTLKIQRTERGDSAVYLCASSFTGGKKTSTDTQYFGPGTRLTVL.

The chain carries TRBV19 and TRBJ2-3; no reliable D call. The germline V gene encodes CDR1 LNHDA and CDR2 SQIVND (reference sequence). V lost 6 bases and J 0 bases, leaving 16 bases between the germline ends. The CDR3 loop spans 16 amino acids. This CDR3 is CASRPMAVASTDTQYF. The DNA for the CDR3 is TGTGCCAGTAGGCCAATGGCGGTCGCTAGCACAGATACGCAGTATTTT. The full variable domain, in which reference TRBV19 and TRBJ2-3 provide the parts outside the CDR3, is DGGITQSPKYLFRKEGQNVTLSCEQNLNHDAMYWYRQDPGQGLRLIYYSQIVNDFQKGDIAEGYSVSREKKESFPLTVTSAQKNPTAFYLCASRPMAVASTDTQYFGPGTRLTVL.

The chain has TRBV25-1 and TRBJ2-5; 10 bases line up with TRBD1. Germline lookup yields CDR1 MGHDK and CDR2 SYGVNS. The J segment lost 5 bases and the V segment lost 4 bases, leaving 7 bases of the junction unmatched. The CDR3 has 15 amino acids. CDR3 coding DNA: TGTGCCAGCAGTGTGGGACAGGGGTGGCGGGAGACCCAGTACTTC. This sequence encodes CASSVGQGWRETQYF.

Points on this clone: A junction end diverges from the germline sequence, so it may reflect a read error. CDR3 sequence reads: CASRLRGILDSPPHF. DNA of the CDR3: TGTGCCAGCAGGTTGAGGGGGATACTCGATTCACCCCCCCACTTT. The V and J genes are TRBV5-6 and TRBJ1-6; TRBD1 is a possible D gene (6 bases). The germline V gene has CDR1 SGHDT and CDR2 YYEEEE. The CDR3 is 15 residues long.

The rearrangement joins TRBV2 to TRBJ1-5, with a possible D match to TRBD1 (6 bases). The CDR3 sequence is 14 residues long. Trimming shortened V by 6 bases and J by 0 bases, and 9 bases separated the two germline ends. The germline V gene has CDR1 SNHLY and CDR2 FYNNEI. The CDR3 is CASRTGVSNQPQHF. The DNA for the CDR3 is TGTGCCAGCAGGACAGGAGTTAGCAATCAGCCCCAGCATTTT.

The J gene is TRBJ2-7, the V gene TRBV5-6; 10 bases fit TRBD1. This CDR3 is built from 15 residues. The junction had 5 bases not matched to a gene; V was cut back by 0 bases and J by 5 bases. Germline assignment: CDR1 SGHDT and CDR2 YYEEEE. Here the CDR3 DNA reads TGTGCCAGCAGCTTGGGCGGGACAGGGGACCACGAGCAGTACTTC. It yields the protein CASSLGGTGDHEQYF. The complete variable domain, with remaining parts taken from reference TRBV5-6 and TRBJ2-7, reads DAGVTQSPTHLIKTRGQQVTLRCSPKSGHDTVSWYQQALGQGPQFIFQYYEEEERQRGNFPDRFSGHQFPNYSSELNVNALLLGDSALYLCASSLGGTGDHEQYFGPGTRLTVT.

The chain joins TRBV3-1 (or the pseudogene TRBV3-2) to TRBJ1-6; D is uncertain. Germline lookup yields CDR1 LGHDT and CDR2 YNNKEL (reference sequence). The CDR3 has 15 residues. V was pared by 2 bases and J by 15 bases, with 20 bases between. CDR3 loop: CASSQHGSTVGLLHF. CDR3 DNA sequence: TGTGCCAGCAGCCAACATGGGAGTACGGTTGGGCTCCTCCACTTT.

The CDR3: CATSSGTRNEQFF. The CDR3 DNA reads TGTGCCACCAGCAGCGGGACAAGGAATGAGCAGTTCTTC. J is TRBJ2-1 and V is TRBV15; D perhaps matches TRBD1 (6 bases). The ends were cut back, 3 bases at V and 7 bases at J, with 10 bases in the middle. From germline, CDR1 is LNHNV and CDR2 YYDKDF (reference sequence). This CDR3 has 13 residues.

The chain uses TRBV29-1 and TRBJ1-1, with a weak D call TRBD1 (5 bases). Trimming left V 5 bases short and J 6 bases short, with 16 bases between. The germline CDR1 and CDR2 sequences are SQVTM and ANQGSEA. The CDR3 contains 13 residues. CDR3 DNA sequence: TGCAGCGTTAATGGGGGAGGTCAGCCTGAAGCTTTCTTT. This codes for CSVNGGGQPEAFF.

This CDR3 is CASREEGTVGNTIYF. CDR3 sequence (DNA): TGTGCCAGCAGGGAAGAGGGGACAGTTGGAAACACCATATATTTT. The chain links TRBV25-1 to TRBJ1-3; 7 bases map to TRBD1. The CDR3 covers 15 residues. Germline V gives CDR1 MGHDK, CDR2 SYGVNS. Germline trimming cut 6 bases from V and 3 bases from J; bases unmatched to any gene: 8.

The genes are TRBV28 and TRBJ2-1; TRBD1 matches at 7 bases. The CDR3 contains 15 residues. After removal of 6 bases from V and 9 bases from J, the junction contained 14 bases not matched to a gene. The V gene's germline CDR1 is MDHEN and CDR2 SYDVKM. The CDR3 nucleotides read TGTGCCAGCAGCCGTAGGGGGCTTCCCTCAACTGAGCAGTTCTTC. Protein sequence: CASSRRGLPSTEQFF. The entire variable domain, with the rest obtained from reference TRBV28 and TRBJ2-1, is as follows: DVKVTQSSRYLVKRTGEKVFLECVQDMDHENMFWYRQDPGLGLRLIYFSYDVKMKEKGDIPEGYSVSREKKERFSLILESASTNQTSMYLCASSRRGLPSTEQFFGPGTRLTVL.

The gene calls are TRBV4-1 and TRBJ1-4; TRBD1 is a possible D gene (5 bases). Germline V CDR1 and CDR2: MGHRA, YSYEKL. The CDR3 covers 16 residues. Trimming took off 0 bases at V and 11 bases at J, with 19 bases between the two ends. In nucleotides, the CDR3 is TGCGCCAGCAGCCAAGAATACCGGCAGGGTGTGGGGAAACTGTTTTTT. It translates to CASSQEYRQGVGKLFF.

The rearrangement uses TRBV6-2 or TRBV6-3 and TRBJ2-1, with a weak D call TRBD2 (5 bases). Trimming cost V 2 bases and J 10 bases, with 6 bases left between them. CDR3 size: 11 residues. Germline V lookup: CDR1 MNHEY, CDR2 SVGEGT. Written as DNA, the CDR3 is TGTGCCAGCAGTTACCGGGAAGAGCAGTTCTTC. This encodes CASSYREEQFF.

The gene calls are TRBV4-1 and TRBJ1-2; 8 bases agree with TRBD1. CDR3 size: 17 residues. Germline CDR1 reads MGHRA; CDR2 reads YSYEKL. Trimming at V came to 1 base and at J to 8 bases, leaving 15 bases not matched to a gene. The CDR3 sequence is CASSQVVGQGDFEGYTF. Here the CDR3 DNA reads TGCGCCAGCAGCCAAGTAGTCGGACAGGGAGATTTCGAGGGCTACACCTTC.

This chain joins TRBV12-3 or TRBV12-4 and TRBJ1-1, with 8 bases fitting TRBD1. With V trimmed by 4 bases and J by 5 bases, 3 bases remained unmatched. The CDR3 is made up of 13 amino acids. The CDR3 nucleotides are TGTGCCAGCAGTTGGACAGGGCGTACTGAAGCTTTCTTT. Protein sequence: CASSWTGRTEAFF.

J is TRBJ1-2 and V is TRBV15; D gene ambiguous. The CDR3 runs to 16 residues. From germline, CDR1 is LNHNV and CDR2 YYDKDF (reference sequence). V dropped 0 bases and J dropped 4 bases, with 15 bases sitting between them. The CDR3 DNA follows: TGTGCCACCAGCAGAGATCCCCCCACAGCTCTCTATGGCTACACCTTC. Its protein is CATSRDPPTALYGYTF. The variable domain in full, with the rest retrieved from reference TRBV15 and TRBJ1-2, is DAMVIQNPRYQVTQFGKPVTLSCSQTLNHNVMYWYQQKSSQAPKLLFHYYDKDFNNEADTPDNFQSRRPNTSFCFLDIRSPGLGDTAMYLCATSRDPPTALYGYTFGSGTRLTVV.

The chain combines TRBV5-4 with TRBJ2-7, with a possible D match to TRBD1 (5 bases). The germline V gene encodes CDR1 SGHNT and CDR2 YYREEE (reference sequence). V lost 4 bases, J lost 6 bases, and 14 bases lay in between. The CDR3 is 13 amino acids. CDR3 protein: CASSPYGALEQYF. CDR3 nucleotides: TGTGCCAGCAGCCCCTATGGGGCCCTCGAGCAGTACTTC.

The rearrangement joins TRBV6-2 or TRBV6-3 to TRBJ1-1; a possible D gene is TRBD1 (6 bases). V lost 2 bases, J lost 1 base, and 14 bases lay in between. The CDR3 has 16 amino acids. In germline, CDR1 is MNHEY, CDR2 SVGEGT. CDR3 amino acids: CASSYELGTTNTEAFF. Here the CDR3 DNA reads TGTGCCAGCAGTTACGAACTCGGGACAACGAACACTGAAGCTTTCTTT.

J is TRBJ2-5 and V is TRBV30; a weak D match, TRBD2 (5 bases). V lost 1 base to trimming and J lost 5 bases, with 17 bases between them. CDR3 length: 15 amino acids. Germline CDR1 GTSNPN, CDR2 SVGIG (reference sequence). CDR3 in amino acids: CAWSATGSSWETQYF. In nucleotides, the CDR3 is TGTGCCTGGAGTGCTACGGGATCATCGTGGGAGACCCAGTACTTC.

The chain employs TRBV19 and TRBJ1-2, with 9 bases matching TRBD1. V shed 6 bases and J 3 bases; nucleotides not matched to a gene: 11. This CDR3 comprises 16 residues. Germline V CDR1 and CDR2: LNHDA, SQIVND (reference sequence). Written as DNA, the CDR3 is TGTGCCAGTAGCCCACAGGGGGCGAAGGGTCACTATGGCTACACCTTC. It yields the protein CASSPQGAKGHYGYTF.

Only a few counts were recorded for this clone. The chain has TRBV6-5 and TRBJ1-1, with a possible D match to TRBD1 (6 bases). CDR3 size: 11 residues. Germline CDR1 and CDR2: MNHEY and SVGAGI. V was cut by 7 bases and J by 10 bases, with 13 bases left in between. Written as DNA, the CDR3 is TGTGCCAGCATCCAGGGGAAAGCAGCTTTCTTT. This sequence encodes CASIQGKAAFF.

The chain is built from TRBV7-6 and TRBJ2-1; D is possibly TRBD1 (5 bases). CDR1 is SGHVS and CDR2 is FNYEAQ in the germline V gene. Trimming shortened V by 4 bases and J by 8 bases, and 12 bases separated the two germline ends. The CDR3 contains 13 residues. The CDR3 spells CASSSSPGYEQFF. Written as DNA, the CDR3 is TGTGCCAGCAGCTCCTCCCCAGGGTATGAGCAGTTCTTC. Full variable domain (missing parts from reference TRBV7-6 and TRBJ2-1): GAGVSQSPRYKVTKRGQDVALRCDPISGHVSLYWYRQALGQGPEFLTYFNYEAQQDKSGLPNDRFSAERPEGSISTLTIQRTEQRDSAMYRCASSSSPGYEQFFGPGTRLTVL.

This clone was found once. The chain combines TRBV7-2 with TRBJ2-7, with D unresolved. The V end lost 5 bases, the J end lost 4 bases, and 6 bases lay between the germline ends. The germline V gene has CDR1 SGHTA and CDR2 FQGNSA. This CDR3 is 11 amino acids long. CDR3 in amino acids: CASSPKYEQYF. The DNA of the CDR3 is TGTGCCAGCAGCCCTAAATACGAGCAGTACTTC. Using reference TRBV7-2 and TRBJ2-7 for the parts outside the CDR3, the full variable domain is GAGVSQSPSNKVTEKGKDVELRCDPISGHTALYWYRQSLGQGLEFLIYFQGNSAPDKSGLPSDRFSAERTGGSVSTLTIQRTQQEDSAVYLCASSPKYEQYFGPGTRLTVT.

The chain is built from TRBV27 and TRBJ1-5, with 8 bases fitting TRBD1. Germline V gives CDR1 MNHEY, CDR2 SMNVEV (reference sequence). With V trimmed by 8 bases and J by 2 bases, 5 bases remained unmatched. This CDR3 spans 14 amino acids. CDR3: CASGGTGGNQPQHF. The CDR3 bases are TGTGCCAGCGGGGGGACAGGCGGCAATCAGCCCCAGCATTTT.

For this clone: Additional DNA sequences in this sample encode the identical CDR3. The rearrangement uses TRBV30 and TRBJ1-5, with D possibly being TRBD1 (6 bases). Germline assignment: CDR1 GTSNPN and CDR2 SVGIG (reference sequence). The CDR3 length is 13 residues. V gave up 1 base and J gave up 4 bases, with 8 bases separating them. In DNA form, the CDR3 reads TGTGCCTGGAGTGGTCAGGGGAATCAGCCCCAGCATTTT. Translation: CAWSGQGNQPQHF. Full variable domain (remainder filled in from reference TRBV30 and TRBJ1-5): SQTIHQWPATLVQPVGSPLSLECTVEGTSNPNLYWYRQAAGRGLQLLFYSVGIGQISSEVPQNLSASRPQDRQFILSSKKLLLSDSGFYLCAWSGQGNQPQHFGDGTRLSIL.

The chain employs TRBV3-1 (or the pseudogene TRBV3-2) and TRBJ2-2; D gene uncertain. Trimming cost V 4 bases and J 7 bases, with 13 bases left between them. Germline V gene sequence: CDR1 LGHDT, CDR2 YNNKEL (reference sequence). This CDR3 is built from 14 residues. CDR3 DNA: TGTGCCAGCAGCCCCTTCTTAGCTAGCGGGGAGCTGTTTTTT. It yields the protein CASSPFLASGELFF.